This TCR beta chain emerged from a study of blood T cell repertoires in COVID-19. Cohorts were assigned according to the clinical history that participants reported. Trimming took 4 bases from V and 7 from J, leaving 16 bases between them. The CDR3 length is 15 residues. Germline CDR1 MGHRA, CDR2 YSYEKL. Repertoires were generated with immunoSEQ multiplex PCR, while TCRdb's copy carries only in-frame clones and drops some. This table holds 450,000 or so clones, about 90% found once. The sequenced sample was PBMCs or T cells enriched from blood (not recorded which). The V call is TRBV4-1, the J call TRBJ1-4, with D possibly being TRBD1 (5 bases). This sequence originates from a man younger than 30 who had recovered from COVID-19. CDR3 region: CASSPRDVLGEKLFF. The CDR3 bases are TGCGCCAGCAGCCCGCGGGACGTTTTGGGTGAAAAACTGTTTTTT.